A selection of T cell receptor beta chains follows, all from one sample in a study of early T cells in non-severe SARS-CoV-2 infection. TCRdb re-analysed the 5' RACE reads in MiXCR, keeping a single row per CDR3 protein. The sample includes some 38,000 distinct CDR3 sequences, 3.5% to 5% of them seen just once. Material: whole blood. These receptors originate from an adult who was a healthcare worker with PCR-confirmed SARS-CoV-2 infection or an uninfected control (not recorded which). Both conserved end residues are part of each CDR3. A D gene is named only where the DNA matches it firmly.

V	D	J	CDR3
TRBV20-1	TRBD2	TRBJ2-3	CSASRSSGGDTQYF
TRBV25-1	.	TRBJ2-1	CASQDLVSSYNEQFF
TRBV6-5	.	TRBJ2-7	CASSDSSYEQYF
TRBV29-1	.	TRBJ1-1	CSVNRGGGNTEAFF
TRBV5-1	.	TRBJ1-2	CASRLQGKDGYTF
TRBV5-4	TRBD2	TRBJ2-1	CASASGGTKTYNEQFF
TRBV18	.	TRBJ2-4	CASSPGSPPSIQYF
TRBV7-2	.	TRBJ1-5	CASSFPDQPQHF
TRBV20-1	.	TRBJ1-5	CSASTGRDQPQHF
TRBV20-1	.	TRBJ1-2	CSARPLGGAGGYTF
TRBV30	.	TRBJ2-1	CAWSVLSSYNEQFF
TRBV2	.	TRBJ1-2	CASSDTGLFTYGYTF
TRBV10-1	TRBD1	TRBJ2-7	CASSDPDRDEQYF
TRBV20-1	.	TRBJ1-2	CSARAARWEGRNYGYTF
TRBV7-9	.	TRBJ1-2	CASSLAGNYGYTF
TRBV20-1	TRBD1	TRBJ1-5	CSARGTGAFNQPQHF
TRBV5-6	.	TRBJ2-7	CASSGTPGDGQYF
TRBV13	.	TRBJ2-3	CASSLPGTDTQYF
TRBV9	TRBD2	TRBJ2-7	CASSIGTSAHSYEQYF
TRBV20-1	.	TRBJ1-4	CSASPGRTNEKLFF
TRBV12-3/TRBV12-4	.	TRBJ1-1	CASGHRDPYTEAFF
TRBV29-1	.	TRBJ2-3	CSVESRFTDTQYF
TRBV5-1	TRBD2	TRBJ2-1	CASSLIGTSGSDEQFF
TRBV11-2	.	TRBJ2-3	CASSPTGTDPTDTQYF
TRBV18	TRBD1	TRBJ2-7	CASSPTGDIYEQYF
TRBV20-1	.	TRBJ2-4	CSAYPGLKVKNIQYF
TRBV5-1	TRBD1	TRBJ1-5	CASSPQGAEGQPQHF
TRBV5-7	.	TRBJ1-2	CASSLRRTGSANYGYTF
TRBV6-1	.	TRBJ2-3	CASSGGRHSGTDTQYF
TRBV20-1	.	TRBJ2-5	CSALVGTQYF
TRBV7-8	.	TRBJ2-3	CASVTGRRTDTQYF
TRBV19	.	TRBJ1-5	CASSTSTRQPQHF
TRBV7-3	TRBD2	TRBJ2-3	CASSYLAGGSTDTQYF
TRBV7-6	.	TRBJ2-6	CASSLREPESGANVLTF
TRBV12-3/TRBV12-4	TRBD1	TRBJ1-4	CASSYRTGQAGKLFF
TRBV27	.	TRBJ1-5	CASSPSKRQPQHF
TRBV30	.	TRBJ2-7	CAWIPGPNYEQYF
TRBV6-1	TRBD1	TRBJ2-2	CASSARGQGGTGELFF
TRBV5-4	TRBD1	TRBJ1-2	CASSMTGSLGYTF
TRBV5-6	.	TRBJ2-3	CASNLGGRGTADTQYF
TRBV30	.	TRBJ1-6	CAWSVEGESYNSPLHF
TRBV6-6	.	TRBJ1-3	CASSYYRDAGNTIYF
TRBV21-1	.	TRBJ2-7	CASSKEPSPHEQYF
TRBV7-2	TRBD2	TRBJ2-1	CASSLVAGGGNEQFF
TRBV6-5	TRBD1	TRBJ2-7	CASSQQGENGEQYF
TRBV3-1	.	TRBJ2-7	CASSQGFSGYEQYF
TRBV18	.	TRBJ2-7	CASSPKIGGEQYF
TRBV13	.	TRBJ1-6	CASSAQEAVSSPLHF
TRBV12-5	.	TRBJ2-3	CASGDPLTDTQYF
TRBV7-6	TRBD2	TRBJ2-5	CASSLGLAEETQYF
TRBV10-3	.	TRBJ2-5	CAISGGLQEAQYF
TRBV7-9	TRBD1	TRBJ2-2	CASSFWTGGNTGELFF
TRBV12-5	.	TRBJ2-3	CASARVPSTDTQYF
TRBV15	.	TRBJ1-4	CATSRDFGGSEKLFF
TRBV6-1	TRBD1	TRBJ1-6	CASSESPDRVIWSPLHF
TRBV7-6	.	TRBJ2-2	CASSLSTTGELFF
TRBV7-9	.	TRBJ2-3	CASSLGFQTDTQYF
TRBV5-6	.	TRBJ1-5	CASSLGRDQPQHF
TRBV7-9	.	TRBJ1-3	CASSRDGLSGNTIYF
TRBV10-1	TRBD1	TRBJ2-2	CASSSPGGTGELFF